The rows below give T cell receptor beta chains drawn from one sample of a study of vaccination effects on CD4 cells after COVID-19. Produced via immunoSEQ multiplex PCR; TCRdb's table is partial and in-frame only. The repertoire holds approximately 28,000 clones, with about 84% as singletons. These TCRs' antigens remain unknown. Sequenced material: CD4+ T cells from PBMCs cultured with HCoV-NL63 spike peptides, taken before COVID-19 vaccination. The receptors were gathered from a human donor who had a prior SARS-CoV-2 infection. Each CDR3 is given without its conserved first and last residue.

TRBJ2-7	TRBV27	ASRTTGAPGIYEQY
TRBJ2-3	TRBV7-7	ASSITRAGGTDTQY
TRBJ1-2	TRBV15	ATSRDTVGYT
TRBJ1-2	TRBV7-2	ASSPQTGSYGYT
TRBJ2-7	TRBV5-6	ASSLDLGAYEQY
TRBJ1-1	TRBV18	ASSPRGRLSEAF
TRBJ1-3	TRBV11-2	ASGTASGNTIY
TRBJ2-2	TRBV4-1	ASSQMAIPTGELF
TRBJ2-5	TRBV24-1	ATSGQGDRETQY
TRBJ2-5	TRBV6-2/TRBV6-3	ASSYKAGVLPAETQY
TRBJ1-1	TRBV13	ASSLWRAIKTEAF
TRBJ2-1	TRBV7-9	ASSLSGTTNEQF
TRBJ2-3	TRBV2	ASSGGVLSGGHTSTDTQY
TRBJ2-5	TRBV28	ASRGWGTQY
TRBJ1-4	TRBV5-8	ASSLPGLTEKLF
TRBJ2-5	TRBV2	ASSVGTSGGGGETQY
TRBJ1-1	TRBV7-2	ASSLVLNTEAF
TRBJ1-1	TRBV6-5	ASKGTLNTEAF
TRBJ2-7	TRBV6-1	ASSGRLSGRSYEQY
TRBJ2-7	TRBV5-8	ASSFWDRDEQY
TRBJ1-2	TRBV2	AGRRGEAGYGYT
TRBJ1-3	TRBV6-5	ASSLDLSGNTIY
TRBJ1-6	TRBV9	ASSSRGNPRGSPLH
TRBJ2-5	TRBV7-9	ASSSTSGGETQY
TRBJ2-3	TRBV5-1	ASSLGLAGGTDTQY
TRBJ2-5	TRBV7-2	ASSQIRTSGRAGETQY
TRBJ1-1	TRBV5-1	ASSPKTVNTEAF
TRBJ1-1	TRBV12-3/TRBV12-4	ASSLQGDTEAF
TRBJ2-1	TRBV20-1	SASRREQF
TRBJ2-3	TRBV7-2	ASSSHITDTQY
TRBJ2-3	TRBV10-3	AISPTPGLAGFDTQY
TRBJ2-7	TRBV29-1	SVEIWGDYEQY
TRBJ2-5	TRBV30	AWSVQFETQY
TRBJ2-5	TRBV18	ASSPQTQLGTQY
TRBJ1-4	TRBV5-6	ASSLSQGTGELF
TRBJ1-6	TRBV7-8	ASSRDENSPLH
TRBJ2-5	TRBV30	AWRPGGKTQY
TRBJ1-2	TRBV6-1	ASSEDRAPYGYT
TRBJ2-1	TRBV6-6	ASSFLAGGGDEQF
TRBJ2-7	TRBV12-3/TRBV12-4	ASSLSGSYEQY
TRBJ2-7	TRBV27	ASGLAGVPGSYEQY
TRBJ1-6	TRBV14	ASSQGRYNSPLH
TRBJ2-5	TRBV5-1	ASSLPGGETQY
TRBJ2-1	TRBV7-3	ASSRSSGGIRDEQF
TRBJ2-7	TRBV5-5	ASSPTPGQGYEQY
TRBJ2-3	TRBV15	ATSMDPNPGDTQY
TRBJ2-1	TRBV6-5	ASSYRGQARF
TRBJ2-3	TRBV19	ASSSGQVTDTQY
TRBJ2-3	TRBV11-3	ASSLRRDGGTDTQY
TRBJ1-5	TRBV7-9	ASSSTEANQPQH
TRBJ1-5	TRBV19	ASRGPYSNQPQH
TRBJ1-3	TRBV6-5	ASSPQGHSGNTIY
TRBJ1-6	TRBV3-1/TRBV3-2	ASSQQTGNSPLH
TRBJ2-5	TRBV3-1/TRBV3-2	ASSQGLAESGTQY
TRBJ1-3	TRBV6-5	ASSNRGNTIY
TRBJ1-2	TRBV18	ASSPAGRNYGYT
TRBJ2-1	TRBV12-5	ASENKRTSGYNEQF
TRBJ1-1	TRBV2	ASSEFQGEYTEAF
TRBJ1-5	TRBV6-6	ASSYSPGVVQPQH
TRBJ2-1	TRBV7-3	ASSRGLDWGYNEQF